This T cell receptor beta chain was sequenced during a study of cytomegalovirus exposure and HLA in healthy donors (dated by TCRdb to about 2017). General notes on the study: According to an earlier analysis of a few hundred of the donors, about 179 million T cells yielded 120 million or so unique TCR beta sequences and less than 300 Gb of sequence data. The study aimed to test whether cataloging public T cell receptors could reveal signatures of past pathogen exposure. A later genetic analysis used genome-wide SNP genotypes for about 55% of the 666 donors, treating that subset as a discovery cohort. A later analysis re-analyzed previously published TCR beta repertoires from roughly 600 donors and added high-resolution HLA genotyping to study TCR occurrence patterns. Among roughly 400 genotyped donors of the cohort, an average of around 220,000 unique TCR beta nucleotide sequences was sequenced per donor, of which 15% to 20% were non-productive. Roughly five DR-DQ haplotypes were handled as single units for association and clustering, since linkage in the cohort was strong. The genetic ancestry cluster associated with self-reported Caucasian donors included 70% to 85% of the roughly 400 genotyped donors. An earlier analysis of 450 to 750 of the donors used high-throughput TCR beta sequencing to judge whether each TCR beta V gene segment behaved as functional or pseudogenic. Donor age, sex, ethnicity and CMV serostatus were collected together with the repertoire data. Roughly 310 gigabases of sequencing data and 80 million or so unique TCR sequences were included in an early release covering roughly 600 HLA-typed donors. The later analysis used no new phenotypic data to find candidate immune exposures, relying instead on TCR beta sequences and their occurrence across donors. The study profiled the T cell repertoires of more than 500 subjects by immunosequencing and related them to cytomegalovirus serostatus. To predict cytomegalovirus infection status, the study brought together high-throughput TCR immunosequencing, statistical association of individual TCRs with disease status, and machine learning. Typing coverage differed by locus: A, B, C, DRB1 and DQB1 were typed in roughly 620-640 donors, DQA1 in roughly 500, DPA1 in roughly 590, and DPB1 in 400 to 490. HLA typing included class I and class II loci at four-digit resolution. A separate validation cohort of over a hundred different subjects was used in addition to the approximately 610-subject first cohort. All discovery cohort repertoires had been generated on a single sequencing platform. Paper-wide results and their limitations: The classifier was reported to diagnose cytomegalovirus status with high specificity and sensitivity in both the original cohort and the validation cohort. In the study, 164 TCR beta chains were listed as associated with cytomegalovirus. Strong co-occurrence of HLA alleles, especially DR and DQ, made assigning TCR associations to individual alleles difficult. Sequencing depth was assumed to be roughly uniform across donors in the presence/absence analyses, though that assumption may not hold. A later genetic analysis reported fewer N-insertions in productive TCRs among donors in an Asian-associated ancestry cluster than the approximately 670-donor mean. A later analysis found that TCR association rates varied across HLA loci, with DRB1 alleles showing the most associated TCRs and HLA-C alleles the fewest. The sequencing pipeline was judged likely to have produced a cluster of highly shared sequence variants as a technical artifact. The only immune exposure information available for the cohort was CMV serostatus. While some public TCRs were present in many individuals, most TCR sequences turned up only very rarely across donors. Correlated functional status among segregating V segments might reflect linkage disequilibrium, but an unknown experimental factor could not be ruled out. According to a later analysis, parvovirus B19, influenza, CMV and Epstein-Barr virus appeared linked to several top co-occurrence clusters. An association between a missense DCLRE1C variant and V-gene and J-gene trimming of TCR beta chains was found in a later genetic analysis and replicated in an independent cohort. This cohort had only TCR beta chains sequenced, and the lack of alpha or paired-chain data limited which features could be detected. In an earlier analysis of approximately 590 of the donors, most TCR beta V segments appeared in productive rearrangements about 90% or about 30% of the time, broadly matching IMGT annotations. According to the authors, the approach could potentially be generalized to other disease states and immunological phenotypes. According to a later analysis, most CMV-associated TCR beta chains appeared to be HLA-restricted, and the HLA associations seemed to be driven largely by CMV exposure. A few of the identified cytomegalovirus-associated TCR beta chains were confirmed in vitro to be specific for cytomegalovirus antigens. In a later analysis, some 18,000 TCR beta sequences were associated with specific HLA alleles at a false discovery rate of 0.05. In a later analysis, HLA-associated TCR beta chains showed more clonal expansion and lower generation probabilities than non-associated chains that were equally common. Because counts were too low, under 20 rarely observed V segments, including chromosome 9 orphons, were left out of the earlier analysis of a few hundred of the donors. A further reported finding was that TCR beta sequences accurately predicted the HLA-A and HLA-B alleles for most subjects in the first cohort. Because HLA typing was missing for some donors at each locus, association tests included only the typed subset.

The library was generated by the immunoSEQ multiplex PCR assay. A mixture of 60 forward primers for TCR Vbeta segments and 13 reverse primers for TCR Jbeta segments was used in the multiplex PCR. A multiplex PCR assay on genomic DNA amplified the CDR3 region of rearranged TCR beta genes. On the Illumina HiSeq System, the amplified TCR beta libraries were sequenced as 87-base-pair reads. In the source study's methods: In a later analysis, tens of millions of unique TCR beta chains were counted across the roughly 700 repertoires, and approximately 11 million of these chains were shared by at least two donors. To remove PCR and sequencing errors, raw reads were error-corrected and collapsed into unique sequences using a nearest-neighbor algorithm that merged closely related sequences. To assign V, D and J gene segments, CDR3 sequences were aligned to IMGT reference sequences. For a sequence to be retained, a match of at least six nucleotides to both a V gene segment and a J gene segment was required. Rearrangements were called productive when the CDR3 lacked stop codons and stayed in frame with V and J; all others were non-productive. Following IMGT convention, CDR3 was defined as the stretch from the second conserved V-encoded cysteine to the conserved J-encoded phenylalanine. In an earlier analysis of approximately 590 of the donors, sequences lacking an unambiguous match to a single V gene segment were excluded. In an earlier analysis of a few hundred of the donors, a V segment was called functional when productive rearrangements were above 56.7%, and segregating when the standard deviation between donors exceeded 5%. A statistical classification framework was built for diagnosing cytomegalovirus status from the catalog of TCR beta chain sequences. A later analysis assigned V and J genes by comparing TCR nucleotide sequences with IMGT/GENE-DB human TR gene sequences. Using the TCRdist pipeline, a later analysis assigned CDR3 sequences along with most-parsimonious VDJ recombination scenarios. A later analysis defined each TCR beta chain by its CDR3 amino acid sequence plus V-gene family, and excluded reads lacking a unique V-gene family. In a later analysis, around 650 highly shared, low-generation-probability nucleotide sequences were removed to address suspected cross-contamination and a sequencing artifact. In a later analysis, a clonal expansion index was calculated for each public chain from normalized within-repertoire ranks of inferred template counts. In a later analysis, generation probabilities were computed with a VDJ recombination model fitted to out-of-frame rearrangements, and the resulting probabilities were checked against IGoR. In a later analysis, TCR-TCR, TCR-HLA and TCR-CMV co-occurrence was scored with hypergeometric tests, and a repertoire-size bias correction was applied to TCR pairs. To estimate false discovery rates, a later analysis permuted the HLA or CMV assignments 20 times. In a later analysis, co-occurring TCRs were grouped using DBSCAN, with TCRdist sequence similarity added in when clustering inside HLA-allele-positive subsets. Co-occurrence clustering excluded repertoires with fewer than 30,000 or more than 120,000 public chains, plus five with anomalous nucleotide sharing. Here the immuneACCESS table is served through TCRdb, limited to in-frame sequences with V and J called. Missing clones are a known gap in these copies; in checked studies unresolved V genes cover under half, and the rest lacks a known reason. That table furnishes V, J and clone size, whereas the DNA furnished D and trimming. Present in this sample are roughly 110,000 clones, approximately 76% of which were seen just once. The ten largest clones capture roughly 2.1% of the sample.

A remark on this clone: Its binding antigen is unknown. Base qualities are not at hand, and no much larger clone is one base apart.

The cohort consisted of approximately 670 healthy bone marrow donors. Cohort members were all nominally healthy when sampled, although unrecorded immune exposures were likely present. The donor was CMV seronegative and belonged to the group of 350 or so seronegative cohort members. Each donor provided a peripheral blood sample, and peripheral blood mononuclear cells were used for TCR beta sequencing. Genomic DNA was extracted from the blood cell samples with the Qiagen DNeasy Blood Extraction Kit. The clonotype originates from a man between 18 and 35 years old in good health and CMV-seronegative. Source material: PBMCs.

The DNA sequence reads TGTGCCAGCAGTCGAACAGGGTTCCAAGAGACCCAGTACTTC. The encoded protein is CASSRTGFQETQYF. The sequence joins TRBV27 to TRBJ2-5; TRBD1 might be the D gene, on 6 matching bases. Trimming takes 5 bases from V and 1 base from J, and the germline ends sit 11 bases apart. CDR1 MNHEY and CDR2 SMNVEV are derived from the germline V gene (reference sequence). Reading from cysteine to phenylalanine, the CDR3 counts 14 amino acids. Solely the CDR3 DNA is kept, with 42 bases framed from the first base.